These T cell receptor beta chains were read from a single sample in a study of shared clonotypes between healthy human individuals. TCRdb keeps only in-frame clones here, not all; method: immunoSEQ multiplex PCR. Here the sample spans some 2 million clones, roughly 94% being singletons. Sequenced: naive CD4+ T cells sorted from blood. The receptor source for this set is a man aged 18 to 30 in good health. Each CDR3 is given without its conserved first and last residue.

v_call,cdr3_aa
TRBV27,ASSLEGTGELF
TRBV9,ASSVGQTYQETQY
TRBV4-1,ASSQVPGSRTEAF
TRBV2,ASSLVYNEQF
TRBV5-4,ASSLGTLSNSPLH
TRBV7-2,ASSLEWGAGGVRYEQY
TRBV6-6,ASSYGQGNSPLH
TRBV7-2,ASSLLQASSYNSPLH
TRBV10-3,AISGDRAGNEQF
TRBV5-4,ASRRSTGGDEQY
TRBV7-2,ASSPGTGRIGKLF
TRBV5-1,ASSPGTENSPLH
TRBV7-2,ASSTALALQTGELF
TRBV6-1,ASSGGTGPQSSYNSPLH
TRBV6-5,ASRPQGNTEAF
TRBV5-1,ASSIGSGNTEAF
TRBV7-9,ASSLLSSGNRNEQY
TRBV7-2,ASSFTGGGVETQY
TRBV27,ASSSLGAGYTDTQY
TRBV5-6,ASSVQQGSTDTQY
TRBV28,ASSSHTGALSYEQY
TRBV5-1,ASSPEGDKIGKLF
TRBV19,ASSTPETQY
TRBV27,ASSAPPPGGAGQPQH
TRBV5-4,AGARQGDYGYT
TRBV29-1,SVDRGTGYT
TRBV7-8,ASSISGQAYNEQF
TRBV29-1,SVEDRLQKGNEKLF
TRBV7-2,ASGAGWAKNEQF
TRBV6-5,ASSYESSGGYEQY
TRBV6-6,ASSPTLSGISGELF
TRBV5-8,ASSYVARGEQF
TRBV2,ASSFIAGAYNEQF
TRBV7-2,ASSLGTGTSYEQY
TRBV13,ASRMNGELF
TRBV9,ASSVAGSGYT
TRBV6-5,ASRTVGDEQY
TRBV5-4,ASSLEGGRAAGANVLT
TRBV30,AWSAHPGNTIY
TRBV9,ASSAGTGGSGANVLT
TRBV28,ASTKLGVAEETQY
TRBV6-5,ASSYRDRGPIT
TRBV4-2,ASSREGDSGNTIY
TRBV18,ASSQQGVNTEAF
TRBV6-5,ASSYSRSPSSEQY
TRBV5-5,ASSLDRANEKLF
TRBV7-2,ASSFSGTEAF
TRBV5-4,ASSPQGPYEQY
TRBV6-5,ASSYSRQASSYEQY
TRBV9,ASSVGDSGRAIYEQY
TRBV12-2,ASRLVSSYNEQF
TRBV7-9,ASSPGDPTNEKLF
TRBV6-1,ASSEQGLTQETQY
TRBV29-1,SVEEGNEQF
TRBV30,AWSTGGNNEQF
TRBV2,ASRRGVLYEQY
TRBV6-1,ASSEWAGSSYEQY